This T cell receptor beta chain comes out of a study of cytomegalovirus exposure and HLA in healthy donors. Points from the study as a whole: Later on, analysis showed that most CMV-associated TCR beta chains appeared to be HLA-restricted. Immune exposure data for these donors was limited to CMV serostatus.

Notes on this clone: Its target is not known.

V gave up 4 bases and J gave up 8 bases; unmatched junction bases: 6. The CDR3 sequence is 16 residues long. Germline assignment: CDR1 MNHEY and CDR2 SVGAGI. Each of the donors was a healthy bone marrow donor. Both 60 Vbeta primers and 13 Jbeta primers went into the PCR. Repertoires were generated with immunoSEQ multiplex PCR, while TCRdb's copy carries only in-frame clones and drops some. The sample has 45,000 to 55,000 clones. This chain links TRBV6-5 with TRBJ2-1; TRBD2 matches 15 bases. This TCR came from a woman aged 50 to 60 in good health and CMV-seropositive. Sequenced: PBMCs. The CDR3 reads CASSSGLAGGHDEQFF. In DNA, the CDR3 is TGTGCCAGCAGTTCCGGACTAGCGGGGGGGCATGATGAGCAGTTCTTC.